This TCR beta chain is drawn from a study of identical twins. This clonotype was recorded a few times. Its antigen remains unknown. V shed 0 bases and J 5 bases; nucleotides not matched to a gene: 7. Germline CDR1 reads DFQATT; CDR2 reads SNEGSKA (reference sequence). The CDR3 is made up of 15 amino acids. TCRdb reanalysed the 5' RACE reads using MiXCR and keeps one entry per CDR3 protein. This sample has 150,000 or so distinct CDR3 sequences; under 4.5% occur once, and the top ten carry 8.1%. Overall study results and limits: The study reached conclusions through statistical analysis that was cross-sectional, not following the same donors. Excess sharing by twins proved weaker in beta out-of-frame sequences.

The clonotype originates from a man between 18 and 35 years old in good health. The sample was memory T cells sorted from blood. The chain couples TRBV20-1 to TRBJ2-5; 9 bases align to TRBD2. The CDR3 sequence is CSARELIAGVETQYF. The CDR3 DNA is TGCAGTGCTAGAGAATTAATAGCGGGAGTGGAGACCCAGTACTTC.